The rows below give T cell receptor beta chains drawn from one sample of a study of blood T cells in healthy people across ages. Via MiXCR, TCRdb re-called the 5' RACE reads, giving one row per CDR3 protein. The table has roughly 790,000 distinct CDR3 sequences, approximately 39% seen once. The source material was blood. These receptors originate from a woman aged 60-75 years in good health. Both conserved end residues are part of each CDR3. The D gene is left open where the match is weak. A row's size may be missing; if present it is once, few, many or a size class.

>TRBV5-1|-|-|TRBJ1-6
CASSLGTTSGPNSPLHF
TGCGCCAGCAGCTTGGGCACAACGAGCGGTCCTAATTCACCCCTCCACTTT
>TRBV20-1|-|-|TRBJ1-1
CSAVDRLEAFF
TGCAGTGCTGTGGACCGACTTGAAGCTTTCTTT
>TRBV6-2/TRBV6-3|TRBD2|-|TRBJ2-7
CASSPLAENEQYF
TGTGCCAGCAGTCCCCTAGCGGAGAATGAGCAGTACTTC
>TRBV7-2|TRBD1|-|TRBJ2-4
CASSRRTGLAKNIQYF
TGTGCCAGCAGCCGACGGACAGGATTAGCCAAAAACATTCAGTACTTC
>TRBV20-1|TRBD2|-|TRBJ2-7
CSARPHREGSYEQYF
TGCAGTGCTAGACCCCACCGGGAGGGCTCCTACGAGCAGTACTTC
>TRBV6-1|TRBD1|-|TRBJ1-1
CASGTVSDTEAFF
TGTGCCAGCGGGACAGTCAGCGACACTGAAGCTTTCTTT
>TRBV4-1|TRBD2|-|TRBJ2-7
CASSQDEFAGGYEQYF
TGCGCCAGCAGCCAAGACGAATTCGCGGGAGGGTACGAGCAGTACTTC
>TRBV3-1|TRBD2|-|TRBJ2-7
CASQTGGSYEQYF
TGCGCCAGTCAGACGGGGGGATCCTACGAGCAGTACTTC
>TRBV11-2|TRBD1|-|TRBJ1-2
CASSLEDRGLRGYGYTF
TGTGCCAGCAGCTTAGAGGACAGGGGGCTACGCGGATATGGCTACACCTTC
>TRBV7-3|-|once|TRBJ1-2
CTSSLTRNGPSNYGYTF
TGTACCAGCAGCTTAACGAGGAACGGTCCGAGTAACTATGGCTACACCTTC
>TRBV6-6|-|once|TRBJ2-3
CASSSRGYSTDTQYF
TGTGCCAGCAGTTCCCGCGGGTATAGCACAGATACGCAGTATTTT